The 32 T cell receptor beta chains below were found in one sample sequenced in a study of cytomegalovirus exposure and HLA in healthy donors. This PCR relied on a set of 60 Vbeta primers and 13 Jbeta primers. The assay was immunoSEQ multiplex PCR, and TCRdb's table has in-frame clones only and misses some. The table lists hundreds of thousands of clones, approximately 80% of them singletons, with just over 1.4% in the top ten. The sample was PBMCs. The receptors stem from a girl aged 10-17 years in good health and CMV-seronegative.

The table lists this clone with a few counts. The CDR3 nucleotides read TGTGCCAGCAGAACAGGGACCCCTGAAGCTTTCTTT. It yields the protein CASRTGTPEAFF. The gene calls are TRBV7-9 and TRBJ1-1, with D perhaps matching TRBD1 (6 bases). Germline values: CDR1 SEHNR, CDR2 FQNEAQ (reference sequence). Trimming took 6 bases from V and 6 from J, leaving 11 bases between them. CDR3 length: 12 residues.

The chain links TRBV28 to TRBJ1-5; the D gene is possibly TRBD1 (5 bases). The CDR3 is made up of 18 amino acids. Germline CDR1 and CDR2: MDHEN and SYDVKM. The V end lost 1 base, the J end lost 0 bases, and 16 bases lay between the germline ends. CDR3 residues: CASSLLRGRGDSNQPQHF. The CDR3 nucleotides are TGTGCCAGCAGTTTATTGCGGGGACGGGGGGATAGCAATCAGCCCCAGCATTTT.

The chain links TRBV6-5 to TRBJ2-7, with 11 nucleotides matching TRBD2. J gave up 0 bases and V 6 bases, and 4 bases lay outside the gene matches. CDR3 length: 15 amino acids. From germline, CDR1 is MNHEY and CDR2 SVGAGI. The CDR3 reads CASRRGTSGSYEQYF. Written as DNA, the CDR3 is TGTGCCAGCAGAAGGGGGACTAGCGGCTCCTACGAGCAGTACTTC.

The J gene is TRBJ1-2, the V gene TRBV11-2, with a weak D call TRBD1 (6 bases). The CDR3 contains 14 residues. CDR1 SGHAT and CDR2 FQNNGV come from the germline V gene. Deletions cut 5 bases from V and 7 bases from J, with 17 bases between. The CDR3 here is CASSQGQLEGGYTF. DNA of the CDR3: TGTGCCAGCAGCCAAGGACAGCTAGAGGGTGGCTACACCTTC. The full variable domain, in which reference TRBV11-2 and TRBJ1-2 provide the parts outside the CDR3, is EAGVAQSPRYKIIEKRQSVAFWCNPISGHATLYWYQQILGQGPKLLIQFQNNGVVDDSQLPKDRFSAERLKGVDSTLKIQPAKLEDSAVYLCASSQGQLEGGYTFGSGTRLTVV.

The chain links TRBV30 to TRBJ1-1; D gene uncertain. The CDR3 totals 13 residues. V lost 4 bases to trimming and J lost 4 bases, with 13 bases between them. CDR1 and CDR2 (germline): GTSNPN, SVGIG (reference sequence). Here the CDR3 reads CAWNPGLSTEAFF. The DNA of the CDR3 is TGTGCCTGGAATCCGGGGTTAAGCACTGAAGCTTTCTTT.

The chain combines TRBV11-2 with TRBJ1-3; D gene unclear. V was clipped by 4 bases and J by 4 bases, with 11 bases between them. This CDR3 contains 14 residues. Per the germline V gene, CDR1 is SGHAT and CDR2 is FQNNGV. In DNA, the CDR3 is TGTGCCAGCAGCTCAAAGTCCGGGGGAAACACCATATATTTT. Translation: CASSSKSGGNTIYF.

The chain recombines TRBV5-4 with TRBJ1-2; D gene unclear. Germline loops: CDR1 SGHNT, CDR2 YYREEE (reference sequence). The V and J ends lost 2 bases and 0 bases respectively, with 11 bases between them. The CDR3 sequence is 15 residues long. The CDR3 nucleotides read TGTGCCAGCAGCTTCCCCGCGGTTACTAACTATGGCTACACCTTC. As protein: CASSFPAVTNYGYTF.

This clone has just one count. The rearrangement uses TRBV5-1 and TRBJ2-3; 9 bases map to TRBD1. The CDR3 covers 17 residues. Germline-derived CDR1 and CDR2 are SGHRS and YFSETQ. J was trimmed by 6 bases and V by 0 bases; bases with no gene match: 11. CDR3 nucleotides: TGCGCCAGCAGCTTGGCGGCGCGGGACAGGGTCACGGATACGCAGTATTTT. Translated: CASSLAARDRVTDTQYF.

The chain recombines TRBV5-1 with TRBJ2-5; D ambiguous. The CDR3 totals 14 residues. Germline-derived CDR1 and CDR2 are SGHRS and YFSETQ. The ends were cut back, 4 bases at V and 1 base at J, with 11 bases in the middle. CDR3 sequence: CASSLTGVQETQYF. The CDR3 nucleotides are TGCGCCAGCAGCCTAACCGGTGTCCAAGAGACCCAGTACTTC.

The chain uses TRBV5-1 and TRBJ2-7; the D gene is possibly TRBD1 (6 bases). Germline V gene sequence: CDR1 SGHRS, CDR2 YFSETQ. This CDR3 spans 15 amino acids. V dropped 4 bases and J dropped 0 bases, with 14 bases sitting between them. CDR3: CASSGWTVSSYEQYF. The CDR3 DNA reads as TGCGCCAGCAGCGGATGGACAGTGAGCTCCTACGAGCAGTACTTC.

The V call is TRBV6-8, the J call TRBJ1-1, with TRBD1 identical over 7 bases. V lost 2 bases to trimming and J lost 4 bases; unmatched junction nucleotides: 1. The CDR3 is made up of 13 amino acids. CDR1 MNHGY and CDR2 SAAAGT come from the germline V gene. Here the CDR3 DNA reads TGTGCCAGCAGTTACCACAGGGGCACTGAAGCTTTCTTT. Protein product: CASSYHRGTEAFF.

V usage is TRBV4-1 and J usage is TRBJ2-1; D remains ambiguous. The CDR3 totals 15 residues. V was clipped by 3 bases and J by 5 bases, with 14 bases between them. CDR1 MGHRA and CDR2 YSYEKL come from the germline V gene. For the CDR3, the DNA is TGCGCCAGCAGCCAGGCCCCTCACAGAAACAATGAGCAGTTCTTC. The encoded protein is CASSQAPHRNNEQFF.

The V call is TRBV30, the J call TRBJ1-4; possible D gene TRBD1, 5 bases. Looked up from germline, CDR1 is GTSNPN and CDR2 is SVGIG (reference sequence). The CDR3 contains 17 residues. V lost 0 bases and J lost 7, with 21 bases in between. CDR3 protein: CAWSVPLTAGYGEKLFF. CDR3 sequence (DNA): TGTGCCTGGAGTGTACCCCTGACAGCCGGATACGGTGAAAAACTGTTTTTT.

J is TRBJ2-7 and V is TRBV27; D is possibly TRBD1 (6 bases). Trimming took 5 bases from V and 4 from J, leaving 21 bases between them. The CDR3 contains 16 residues. Germline V gives CDR1 MNHEY, CDR2 SMNVEV (reference sequence). The CDR3 loop is CASSLIPTGHPYEQYF. The CDR3 DNA reads TGTGCCAGCAGTCTCATACCAACGGGACATCCTTACGAGCAGTACTTC.

The chain carries TRBV18 and TRBJ2-7; TRBD1 aligns across 8 bases. V lost 5 bases and J lost 4; bases outside the gene matches: 7. The CDR3 length is 14 residues. CDR1 and CDR2 (germline): KGHSH, LQKENI. The CDR3 here is CASSDGTGPYEQYF. CDR3 in DNA: TGTGCCAGCTCAGATGGGACAGGACCTTACGAGCAGTACTTC. The full variable domain, completed using reference TRBV18 and TRBJ2-7, is NAGVMQNPRHLVRRRGQEARLRCSPMKGHSHVYWYRQLPEEGLKFMVYLQKENIIDESGMPKERFSAEFPKEGPSILRIQQVVRGDSAAYFCASSDGTGPYEQYFGPGTRLTVT.

The chain joins TRBV5-4 to TRBJ1-1, with 7 bases aligning to TRBD1. Trimming removed 1 base from V and 3 bases from J; junction bases left unmatched: 3. Germline V lookup: CDR1 SGHNT, CDR2 YYREEE (reference sequence). The CDR3 loop spans 14 amino acids. CDR3 loop: CASSLRQGHTEAFF. The CDR3, as DNA: TGTGCCAGCAGCTTGAGACAGGGCCACACTGAAGCTTTCTTT.

This chain links TRBV30 with TRBJ1-4; unclear D gene. V shed 2 bases and J shed 0 bases, with 10 bases lying between them. The CDR3 is 15 amino acids. In germline, CDR1 is GTSNPN, CDR2 SVGIG (reference sequence). The CDR3 bases are TGTGCCTGGAGTAATGCCGGGACAACTAATGAAAAACTGTTTTTT. This translates into CAWSNAGTTNEKLFF.

This clone was observed a few times. Here the CDR3 DNA reads TGTGCCTGGAGTTATAGGGACAGGGATAATTCACCCCTCCACTTT. Its protein is CAWSYRDRDNSPLHF. The rearrangement links TRBV30 to TRBJ1-6, with TRBD1 identical over 9 bases. The CDR3 runs to 15 residues. V was clipped by 2 bases and J by 5 bases; unmatched bases: 4. Germline V gene sequence: CDR1 GTSNPN, CDR2 SVGIG (reference sequence).

The V and J genes are TRBV7-9 and TRBJ2-7; 7 bases agree with TRBD1. The CDR3 extends over 15 amino acids. Germline CDR1 reads SEHNR; CDR2 reads FQNEAQ (reference sequence). V shed 1 base and J 3 bases; nucleotides not matched to a gene: 6. The CDR3 loop is CASSLVSRQGYEQYF. CDR3 in DNA: TGTGCCAGCAGCTTAGTGAGTAGACAGGGCTACGAGCAGTACTTC.

The chain carries TRBV6-1 and TRBJ2-4; a weak D match, TRBD2 (5 bases). Deletions cut 9 bases from V and 1 base from J, with 13 bases between. This CDR3 contains 14 residues. Germline assignment: CDR1 MNHNS and CDR2 SASEGT. DNA for the CDR3: TGTGCCAGTCACCTCCGAGGGGCCAAAAACATTCAGTACTTC. Its translation is CASHLRGAKNIQYF.

The chain carries TRBV29-1 and TRBJ1-1; D gene uncertain. Germline V gene data show CDR1 as SQVTM and CDR2 as ANQGSEA. The V gene lost 2 bases and the J gene lost 0 bases, with 13 bases spanning the gap. The CDR3 runs to 15 residues. CDR3 DNA: TGCAGCGTTGAATGGGCAGGTTATATGAACACTGAAGCTTTCTTT. Residues: CSVEWAGYMNTEAFF.

The chain has TRBV27 and TRBJ1-5, with 8 nucleotides matching TRBD1. The V gene end was trimmed by 10 bases and the J gene end by 11 bases; junction bases not matched to a gene: 16. This CDR3 has 14 residues. Germline V gene data show CDR1 as MNHEY and CDR2 as SMNVEV (reference sequence). CDR3 in DNA: TGTGCCACCCAACAGCGGACAGGGCGGGGGACCCAGCATTTT. This sequence encodes CATQQRTGRGTQHF.

The chain joins TRBV6-5 to TRBJ2-1; 9 nucleotides line up with TRBD2. The J segment lost 3 bases and the V segment lost 5 bases, leaving 5 bases of the junction unmatched. This CDR3 has 15 residues. Germline CDR1 MNHEY, CDR2 SVGAGI. For the CDR3, the DNA is TGTGCCAGCAGTATAGTAGCGGGGGTCTACAATGAGCAGTTCTTC. Amino acids: CASSIVAGVYNEQFF.

The chain uses TRBV27 and TRBJ1-2; D unresolved. This CDR3 comprises 13 residues. The germline V gene encodes CDR1 MNHEY and CDR2 SMNVEV (reference sequence). V was cut by 6 bases and J by 4 bases, with 12 bases left in between. CDR3 bases: TGTGCCAGCAGCCGCAGACTGGGCTATGGCTACACCTTC. Translating it yields CASSRRLGYGYTF.

The chain joins TRBV9 to TRBJ2-6; possible D gene TRBD2, 6 bases. The ends were cut back, 4 bases at V and 0 bases at J, with 14 bases in the middle. Germline-derived CDR1 and CDR2 are SGDLS and YYNGEE. This CDR3 is built from 17 residues. The CDR3 DNA reads as TGTGCCAGCAGCCCGTGGCGGGACCCCTCTGGGGCCAACGTCCTGACTTTC. Its translation: CASSPWRDPSGANVLTF.

The chain couples TRBV29-1 to TRBJ2-2; 8 bases are a match to TRBD1. The trim removed 3 bases at V and 0 bases at J, leaving 6 bases unmatched. Germline CDR1 SQVTM, CDR2 ANQGSEA. This CDR3 has 16 amino acids. This CDR3 is CSVEGPTGANTGELFF. The CDR3 DNA follows: TGCAGCGTTGAGGGGCCGACAGGGGCGAACACCGGGGAGCTGTTTTTT.

The chain uses TRBV4-1 and TRBJ1-5; D not resolved. V lost 4 bases and J 7 bases, leaving 17 bases between the germline ends. Germline-derived CDR1 and CDR2 are MGHRA and YSYEKL. CDR3 length equals 15 residues. The CDR3 nucleotides read TGCGCCAGCAGCCCCGACCCGGGCACGGGACAGCCCCAGCATTTT. As protein: CASSPDPGTGQPQHF.

The rearrangement links TRBV6-6 to TRBJ2-2; 8 nucleotides line up with TRBD2. The CDR3 covers 14 residues. Germline assignment: CDR1 MNHNY and CDR2 SVGAGI (reference sequence). Trimming cost V 6 bases and J 5 bases; bases outside gene matches: 5. The CDR3 loop reads CASRSGSGTGELFF. The CDR3, as DNA: TGTGCCAGCAGAAGCGGGAGTGGTACCGGGGAGCTGTTTTTT.

The V and J genes are TRBV10-3 and TRBJ1-2; 7 bases fit TRBD1. Germline CDR1 ENHRY, CDR2 SYGVKD. Germline trimming cut 4 bases from V and 7 bases from J; bases unmatched to any gene: 12. The CDR3 length is 15 residues. This CDR3 is CAISGTQGPEGGYTF. In nucleotides, the CDR3 is TGTGCCATCAGTGGAACACAGGGGCCGGAGGGTGGCTACACCTTC.

This clone was seen only once. The V call is TRBV4-2, the J call TRBJ2-2; D remains unclear. Germline loops: CDR1 LGHNA, CDR2 YNFKEQ. V was shortened by 0 bases and J by 7 bases, with 12 bases between the two germline ends. The CDR3 runs 15 residues. CDR3 amino acids: CASSQEGSPGGELFF. CDR3 DNA: TGTGCCAGCAGCCAAGAAGGTTCGCCAGGCGGGGAGCTGTTTTTT.

The V gene is TRBV29-1, the J gene TRBJ1-5; the match to TRBD1 covers 8 bases. From germline, CDR1 is SQVTM and CDR2 ANQGSEA. This CDR3 has 13 residues. Unmatched junction bases numbered 4, after V lost 4 bases and J lost 5 bases. The CDR3 reads CSVGTGIDQPQHF. The DNA for the CDR3 is TGCAGCGTTGGGACAGGGATAGATCAGCCCCAGCATTTT.

This chain uses TRBV7-3 with TRBJ2-7; 7 bases are shared with TRBD2. This CDR3 region has 15 residues. V lost 5 bases to trimming and J lost 4 bases; unmatched junction nucleotides: 11. Germline V gives CDR1 SGHTA, CDR2 FQGTGA. The CDR3 sequence is CASSVASGLKYEQYF. The CDR3 coding sequence is TGTGCCAGCAGCGTCGCTAGCGGATTAAAATACGAGCAGTACTTC.